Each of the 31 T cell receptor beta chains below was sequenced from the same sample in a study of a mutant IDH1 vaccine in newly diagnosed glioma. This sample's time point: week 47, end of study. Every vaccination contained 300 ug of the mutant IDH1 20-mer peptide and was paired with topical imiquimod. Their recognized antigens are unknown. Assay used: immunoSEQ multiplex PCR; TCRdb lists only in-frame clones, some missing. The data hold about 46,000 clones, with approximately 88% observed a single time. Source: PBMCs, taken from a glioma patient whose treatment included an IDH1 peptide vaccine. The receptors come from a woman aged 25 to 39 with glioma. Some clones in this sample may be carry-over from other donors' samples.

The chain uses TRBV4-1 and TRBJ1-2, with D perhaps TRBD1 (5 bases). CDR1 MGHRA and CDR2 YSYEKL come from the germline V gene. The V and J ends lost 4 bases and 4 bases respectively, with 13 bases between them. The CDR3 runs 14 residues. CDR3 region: CASSPGTGPYGYTF. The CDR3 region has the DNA TGCGCCAGCAGCCCAGGGACGGGACCCTATGGCTACACCTTC.

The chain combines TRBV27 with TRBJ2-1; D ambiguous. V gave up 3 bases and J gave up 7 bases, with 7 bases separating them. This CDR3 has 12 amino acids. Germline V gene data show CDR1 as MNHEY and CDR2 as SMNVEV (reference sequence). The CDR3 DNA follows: TGTGCCAGCAGTTTGGGTAAGAATGAGCAGTTCTTC. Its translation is CASSLGKNEQFF.

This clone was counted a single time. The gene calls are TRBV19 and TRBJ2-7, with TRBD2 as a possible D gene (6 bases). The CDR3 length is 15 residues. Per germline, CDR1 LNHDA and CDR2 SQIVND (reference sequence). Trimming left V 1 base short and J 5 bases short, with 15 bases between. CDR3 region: CASSIGGKWYDEQYF. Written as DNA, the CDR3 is TGTGCCAGTAGTATAGGCGGGAAATGGTATGACGAGCAGTACTTC.

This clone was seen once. In DNA form, the CDR3 reads TGCGCCAGCAGCAGGACAGAGACCGGGGAGCTGTTTTTT. Translating it yields CASSRTETGELFF. V and J are TRBV4-1 and TRBJ2-2; tentative D call: TRBD1 (6 bases). The CDR3 totals 13 residues. Germline lookup yields CDR1 MGHRA and CDR2 YSYEKL. V gave up 5 bases and J gave up 5 bases, with 9 bases separating them.

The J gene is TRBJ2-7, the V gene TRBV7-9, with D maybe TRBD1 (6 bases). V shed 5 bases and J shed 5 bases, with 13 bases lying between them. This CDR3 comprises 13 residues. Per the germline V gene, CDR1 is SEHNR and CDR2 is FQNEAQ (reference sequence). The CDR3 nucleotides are TGTGCCAGCAGCCACACAGGGAGCCACGAGCAGTACTTC. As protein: CASSHTGSHEQYF. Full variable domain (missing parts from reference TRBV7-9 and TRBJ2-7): DTGVSQNPRHKITKRGQNVTFRCDPISEHNRLYWYRQTLGQGPEFLTYFQNEAQLEKSRLLSDRFSAERPKGSFSTLEIQRTEQGDSAMYLCASSHTGSHEQYFGPGTRLTVT.

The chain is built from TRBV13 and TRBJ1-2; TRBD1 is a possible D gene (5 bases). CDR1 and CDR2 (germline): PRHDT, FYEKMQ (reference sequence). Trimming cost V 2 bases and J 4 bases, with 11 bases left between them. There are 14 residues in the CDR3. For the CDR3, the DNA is TGTGCCAGCAGCTTACTAAGCGACAGCTATGGCTACACCTTC. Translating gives CASSLLSDSYGYTF.

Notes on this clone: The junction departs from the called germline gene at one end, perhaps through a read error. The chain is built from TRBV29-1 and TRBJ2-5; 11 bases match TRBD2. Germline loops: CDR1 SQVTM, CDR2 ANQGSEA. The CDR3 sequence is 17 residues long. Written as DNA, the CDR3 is TGCGGCGTTGAAGATGTCGGTATGACTAGCGGGGACGAGACCCAGTACTTC. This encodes CGVEDVGMTSGDETQYF. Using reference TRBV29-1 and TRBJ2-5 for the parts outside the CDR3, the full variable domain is SAVISQKPSRDICQRGTSLTIQCQVDSQVTMMFWYRQQPGQSLTLIATANQGSEATYESGFVIDKFPISRPNLTFSTLTVSNMSPEDSSIYLCGVEDVGMTSGDETQYFGPGTRLLVL.

The CDR3 region is CASSLMGAPNEKLFF. The CDR3 DNA reads as TGCGCCAGCAGCTTGATGGGGGCCCCCAATGAAAAACTGTTTTTT. The chain recombines TRBV5-1 with TRBJ1-4; a weak D match, TRBD1 (6 bases). V was shortened by 1 base and J by 5 bases, with 12 bases between the two germline ends. Looked up from germline, CDR1 is SGHRS and CDR2 is YFSETQ. CDR3 length: 15 amino acids. The whole variable domain, remainder taken from reference TRBV5-1 and TRBJ1-4, is KAGVTQTPRYLIKTRGQQVTLSCSPISGHRSVSWYQQTPGQGLQFLFEYFSETQRNKGNFPGRFSGRQFSNSRSEMNVSTLELGDSALYLCASSLMGAPNEKLFFGSGTQLSVL.

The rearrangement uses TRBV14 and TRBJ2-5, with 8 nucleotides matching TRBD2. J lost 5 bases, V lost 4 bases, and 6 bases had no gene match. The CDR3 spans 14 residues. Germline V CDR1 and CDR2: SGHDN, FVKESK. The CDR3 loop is CASSRAGVRETQYF. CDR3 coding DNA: TGTGCCAGCAGCCGAGCGGGAGTACGGGAGACCCAGTACTTC. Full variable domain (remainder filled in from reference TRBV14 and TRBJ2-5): EAGVTQFPSHSVIEKGQTVTLRCDPISGHDNLYWYRRVMGKEIKFLLHFVKESKQDESGMPNNRFLAERTGGTYSTLKVQPAELEDSGVYFCASSRAGVRETQYFGPGTRLLVL.

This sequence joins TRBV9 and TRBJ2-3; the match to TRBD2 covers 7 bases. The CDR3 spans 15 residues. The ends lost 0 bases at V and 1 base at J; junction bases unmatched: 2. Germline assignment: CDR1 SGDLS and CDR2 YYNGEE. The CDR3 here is CASSVATSGTDTQYF. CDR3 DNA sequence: TGTGCCAGCAGCGTAGCAACTAGCGGCACAGATACGCAGTATTTT.

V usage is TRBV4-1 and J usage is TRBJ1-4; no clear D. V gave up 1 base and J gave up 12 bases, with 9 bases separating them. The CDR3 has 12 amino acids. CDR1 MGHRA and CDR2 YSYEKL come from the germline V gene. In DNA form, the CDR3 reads TGCGCCAGCAGCCAAGTGGACGGCGAACTGTTTTTT. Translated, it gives CASSQVDGELFF.

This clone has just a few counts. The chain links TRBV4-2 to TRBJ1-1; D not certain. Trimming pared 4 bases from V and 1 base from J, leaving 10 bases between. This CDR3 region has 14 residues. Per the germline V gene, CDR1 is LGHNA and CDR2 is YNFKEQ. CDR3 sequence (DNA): TGTGCCAGCAGCCCCCGTGTCGGGAACACTGAAGCTTTCTTT. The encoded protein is CASSPRVGNTEAFF.

The CDR3 DNA follows: TGTGCCAGCAAGGATCCGGGACAGGGACTTGAAGCTTTCTTT. Protein product: CASKDPGQGLEAFF. V usage is TRBV6-6 and J usage is TRBJ1-1, with TRBD1 matching 9 bases. The junction had 10 bases not matched to a gene; V was cut back by 7 bases and J by 7 bases. The CDR3 is made up of 14 amino acids. Germline CDR1 and CDR2: MNHNY and SVGAGI (reference sequence).

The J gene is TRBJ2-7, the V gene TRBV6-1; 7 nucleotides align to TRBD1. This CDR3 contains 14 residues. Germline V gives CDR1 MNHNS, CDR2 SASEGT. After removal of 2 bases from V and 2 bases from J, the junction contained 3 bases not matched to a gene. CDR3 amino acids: CASSEKGQTYEQYF. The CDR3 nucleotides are TGTGCCAGCAGTGAAAAGGGACAGACCTACGAGCAGTACTTC.

The CDR3 here is CASSPPSRSTGELFF. CDR3 bases: TGTGCCAGCTCACCACCCTCCCGGAGCACCGGGGAGCTGTTTTTT. This chain links TRBV18 with TRBJ2-2; D call uncertain. Trimming stripped 0 bases from V and 4 bases from J, with 9 bases between. The germline gives CDR1 KGHSH, CDR2 LQKENI. The CDR3 totals 15 residues. The full variable domain, completed using reference TRBV18 and TRBJ2-2, is NAGVMQNPRHLVRRRGQEARLRCSPMKGHSHVYWYRQLPEEGLKFMVYLQKENIIDESGMPKERFSAEFPKEGPSILRIQQVVRGDSAAYFCASSPPSRSTGELFFGEGSRLTVL.

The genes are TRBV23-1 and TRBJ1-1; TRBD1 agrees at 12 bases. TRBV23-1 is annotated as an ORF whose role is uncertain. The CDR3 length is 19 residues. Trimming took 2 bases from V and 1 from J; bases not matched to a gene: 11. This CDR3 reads CASSQDSGTGGAWNTEAFF. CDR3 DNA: TGCGCCAGCAGTCAAGATTCCGGGACAGGGGGCGCCTGGAACACTGAAGCTTTCTTT.

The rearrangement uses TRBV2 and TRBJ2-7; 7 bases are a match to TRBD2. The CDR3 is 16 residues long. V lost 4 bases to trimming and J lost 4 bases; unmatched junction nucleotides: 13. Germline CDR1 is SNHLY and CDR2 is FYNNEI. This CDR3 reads CASSGGWEGSGYEQYF. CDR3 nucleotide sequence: TGTGCCAGCAGTGGGGGTTGGGAGGGTTCTGGTTACGAGCAGTACTTC. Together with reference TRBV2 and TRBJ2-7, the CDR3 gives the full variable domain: EPEVTQTPSHQVTQMGQEVILRCVPISNHLYFYWYRQILGQKVEFLVSFYNNEISEKSEIFDDQFSVERPDGSNFTLKIRSTKLEDSAMYFCASSGGWEGSGYEQYFGPGTRLTVT.

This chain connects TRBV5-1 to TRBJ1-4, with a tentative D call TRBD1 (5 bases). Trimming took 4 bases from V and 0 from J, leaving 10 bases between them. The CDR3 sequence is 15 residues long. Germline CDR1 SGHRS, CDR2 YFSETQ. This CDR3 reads CASSGTGATNEKLFF. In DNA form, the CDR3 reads TGCGCCAGCAGCGGCACAGGTGCAACTAATGAAAAACTGTTTTTT.

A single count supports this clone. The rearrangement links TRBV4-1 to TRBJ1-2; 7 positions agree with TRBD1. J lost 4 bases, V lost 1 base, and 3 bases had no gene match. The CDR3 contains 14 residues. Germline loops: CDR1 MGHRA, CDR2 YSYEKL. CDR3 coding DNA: TGCGCCAGCAGCCAAGTAGGGACAGCCTATGGCTACACCTTC. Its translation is CASSQVGTAYGYTF.

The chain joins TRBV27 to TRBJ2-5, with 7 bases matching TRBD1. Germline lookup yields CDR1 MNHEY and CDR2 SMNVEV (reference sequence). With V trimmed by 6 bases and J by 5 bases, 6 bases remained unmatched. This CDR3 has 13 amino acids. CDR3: CASRETGAETQYF. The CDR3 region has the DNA TGTGCCAGCAGGGAAACAGGGGCGGAGACCCAGTACTTC.

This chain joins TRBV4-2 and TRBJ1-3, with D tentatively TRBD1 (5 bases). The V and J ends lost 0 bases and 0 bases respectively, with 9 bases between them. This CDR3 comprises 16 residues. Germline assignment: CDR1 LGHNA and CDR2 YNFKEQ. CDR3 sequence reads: CASSQDWGGSGNTIYF. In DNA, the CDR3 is TGTGCCAGCAGCCAAGATTGGGGGGGCTCTGGAAACACCATATATTTT.

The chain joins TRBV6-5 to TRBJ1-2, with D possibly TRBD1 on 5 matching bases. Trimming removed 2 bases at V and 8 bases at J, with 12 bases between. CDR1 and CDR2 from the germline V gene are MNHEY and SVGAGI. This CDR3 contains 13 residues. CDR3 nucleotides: TGTGCCAGCAGTTACCCCAGGGCGCGGGGCTACACCTTC. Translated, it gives CASSYPRARGYTF.

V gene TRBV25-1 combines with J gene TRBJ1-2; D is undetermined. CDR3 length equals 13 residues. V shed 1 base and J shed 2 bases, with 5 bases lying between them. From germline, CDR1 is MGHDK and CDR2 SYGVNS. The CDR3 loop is CASSEFHNYGYTF. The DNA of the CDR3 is TGTGCCAGCAGTGAATTTCACAACTATGGCTACACCTTC.

CDR3: CASGLVLGLTGNTEAFF. The CDR3 region has the DNA TGTGCTAGTGGTTTGGTACTTGGCCTGACAGGGAACACTGAAGCTTTCTTT. The rearrangement joins TRBV12-5 to TRBJ1-1, with D tentatively TRBD1 (6 bases). The germline V gene encodes CDR1 LGHNT and CDR2 FRNRAP. This CDR3 spans 17 amino acids. V gave up 0 bases and J gave up 1 base, with 15 bases separating them.

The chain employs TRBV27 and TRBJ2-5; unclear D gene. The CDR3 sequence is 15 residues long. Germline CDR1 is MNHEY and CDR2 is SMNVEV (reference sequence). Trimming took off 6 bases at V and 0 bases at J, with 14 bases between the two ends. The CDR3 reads CASRRGEVYQETQYF. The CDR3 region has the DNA TGTGCCAGCAGGAGAGGAGAGGTATACCAAGAGACCCAGTACTTC.

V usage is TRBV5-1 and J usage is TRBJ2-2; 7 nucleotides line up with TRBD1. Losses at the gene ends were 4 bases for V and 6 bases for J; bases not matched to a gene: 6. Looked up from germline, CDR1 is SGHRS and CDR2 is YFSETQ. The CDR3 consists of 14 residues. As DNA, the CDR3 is TGCGCCAGCAGCCGAGGACAGGTCCCCGGGGAGCTGTTTTTT. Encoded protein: CASSRGQVPGELFF.

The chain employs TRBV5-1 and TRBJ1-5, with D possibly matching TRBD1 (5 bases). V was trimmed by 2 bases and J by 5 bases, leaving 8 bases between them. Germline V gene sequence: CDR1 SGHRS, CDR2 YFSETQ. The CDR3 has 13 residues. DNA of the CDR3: TGCGCCAGCAGCTTCGGGGGGGATCAGCCCCAGCATTTT. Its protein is CASSFGGDQPQHF.

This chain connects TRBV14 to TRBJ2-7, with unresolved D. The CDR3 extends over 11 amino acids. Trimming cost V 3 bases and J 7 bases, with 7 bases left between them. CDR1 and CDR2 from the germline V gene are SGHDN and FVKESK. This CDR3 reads CASSHGREQYF. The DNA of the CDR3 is TGTGCCAGCAGCCACGGACGGGAGCAGTACTTC.

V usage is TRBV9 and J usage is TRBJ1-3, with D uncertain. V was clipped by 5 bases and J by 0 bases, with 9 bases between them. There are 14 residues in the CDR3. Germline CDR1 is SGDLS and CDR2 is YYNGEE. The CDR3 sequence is CASSLTSSGNTIYF. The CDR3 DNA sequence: TGTGCCAGCAGTCTCACGAGCTCTGGAAACACCATATATTTT.

CDR3 sequence: CASSPTSGFGTDTQYF. The CDR3 nucleotides read TGTGCCAGCAGCCCGACTAGCGGATTCGGCACAGATACGCAGTATTTT. The chain combines TRBV7-2 with TRBJ2-3, with 9 bases matching TRBD2. There are 16 residues in the CDR3. The germline gives CDR1 SGHTA, CDR2 FQGNSA. The V and J ends lost 5 bases and 1 base, in that order; junction bases with no gene match: 7.

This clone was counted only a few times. The DNA for the CDR3 is TGTGCCAGCTCACCACCCGGGGCGGGCAATCAGCCCCAGCATTTT. Residues: CASSPPGAGNQPQHF. The chain combines TRBV18 with TRBJ1-5; possibly TRBD1 for D (5 bases). This CDR3 has 15 amino acids. V dropped 0 bases and J dropped 2 bases, with 8 bases sitting between them. Germline V gene sequence: CDR1 KGHSH, CDR2 LQKENI.